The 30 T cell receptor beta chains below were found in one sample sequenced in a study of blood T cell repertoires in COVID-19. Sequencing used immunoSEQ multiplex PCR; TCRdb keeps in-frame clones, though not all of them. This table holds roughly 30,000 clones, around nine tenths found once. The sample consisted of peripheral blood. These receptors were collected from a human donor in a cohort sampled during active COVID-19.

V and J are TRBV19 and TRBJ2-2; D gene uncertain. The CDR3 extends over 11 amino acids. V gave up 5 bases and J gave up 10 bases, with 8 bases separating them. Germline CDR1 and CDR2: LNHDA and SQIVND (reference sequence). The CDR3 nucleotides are TGTGCCAGTAGTCCCCGTTCGGAGCTGTTTTTT. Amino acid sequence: CASSPRSELFF.

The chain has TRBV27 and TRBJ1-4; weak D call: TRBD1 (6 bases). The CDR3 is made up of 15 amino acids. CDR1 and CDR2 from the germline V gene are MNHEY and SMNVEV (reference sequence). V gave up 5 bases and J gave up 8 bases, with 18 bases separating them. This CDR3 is CASSQFRGIGEKLFF. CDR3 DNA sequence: TGTGCCAGCAGTCAATTCAGGGGTATCGGGGAAAAACTGTTTTTT.

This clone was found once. The CDR3 DNA reads as TGTGCCAGCAGCTTAAATCCAGATATAGATACGCAGTATTTT. Protein product: CASSLNPDIDTQYF. The rearrangement joins TRBV7-2 to TRBJ2-3; no clear D. In germline, CDR1 is SGHTA, CDR2 FQGNSA. The CDR3 has 14 amino acids. V was cut by 2 bases and J by 5 bases, with 11 bases left in between.

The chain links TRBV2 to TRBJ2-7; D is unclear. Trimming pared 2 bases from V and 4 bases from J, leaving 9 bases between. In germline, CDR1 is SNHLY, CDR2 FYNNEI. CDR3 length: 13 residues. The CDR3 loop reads CASSELPLYEQYF. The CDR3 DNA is TGTGCCAGCAGTGAACTCCCCCTATACGAGCAGTACTTC.

The CDR3 here is CATSRAQSDLNEQFF. CDR3 bases: TGTGCCACCAGCAGAGCCCAAAGCGATCTCAATGAGCAGTTCTTC. This chain joins TRBV15 and TRBJ2-1; D is uncertain. Trimming shortened V by 1 base and J by 6 bases, and 13 bases separated the two germline ends. CDR3 length: 15 amino acids. From germline, CDR1 is LNHNV and CDR2 YYDKDF (reference sequence). Full variable domain (rest looked up from reference TRBV15 and TRBJ2-1): DAMVIQNPRYQVTQFGKPVTLSCSQTLNHNVMYWYQQKSSQAPKLLFHYYDKDFNNEADTPDNFQSRRPNTSFCFLDIRSPGLGDTAMYLCATSRAQSDLNEQFFGPGTRLTVL.

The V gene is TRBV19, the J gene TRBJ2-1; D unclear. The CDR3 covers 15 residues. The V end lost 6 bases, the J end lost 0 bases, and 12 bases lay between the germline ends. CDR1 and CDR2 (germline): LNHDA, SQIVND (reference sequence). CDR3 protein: CASSLTGSSYNEQFF. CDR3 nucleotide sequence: TGTGCCAGTAGCCTGACTGGAAGCTCCTACAATGAGCAGTTCTTC.

The CDR3 protein is CASSFGLAGYNEQFF. The CDR3 DNA follows: TGTGCCAGCAGCTTCGGACTAGCGGGATACAATGAGCAGTTCTTC. The J gene is TRBJ2-1, the V gene TRBV5-4; 12 positions match TRBD2. Losses at the gene ends were 2 bases for V and 4 bases for J; bases not matched to a gene: 1. Germline CDR1 SGHNT, CDR2 YYREEE (reference sequence). The CDR3 is made up of 15 amino acids.

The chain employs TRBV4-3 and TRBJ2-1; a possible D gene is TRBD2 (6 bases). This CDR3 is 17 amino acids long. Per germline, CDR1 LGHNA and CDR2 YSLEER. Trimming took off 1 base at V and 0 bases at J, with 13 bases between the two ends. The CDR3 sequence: CASSQAPRDPSYNEQFF. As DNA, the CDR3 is TGCGCCAGCAGCCAAGCTCCGCGGGACCCCTCCTACAATGAGCAGTTCTTC.

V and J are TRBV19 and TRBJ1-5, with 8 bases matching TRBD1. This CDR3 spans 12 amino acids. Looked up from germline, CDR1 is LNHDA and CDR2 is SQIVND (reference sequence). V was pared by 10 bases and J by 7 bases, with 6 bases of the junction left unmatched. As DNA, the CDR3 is TGTGCCACCACGGGACAGGCCCAGCCCCAGCATTTT. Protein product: CATTGQAQPQHF.

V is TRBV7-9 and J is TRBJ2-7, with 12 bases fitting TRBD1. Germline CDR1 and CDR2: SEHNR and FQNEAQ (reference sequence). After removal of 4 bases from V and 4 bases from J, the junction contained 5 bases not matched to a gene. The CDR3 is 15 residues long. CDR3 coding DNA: TGTGCCAGCAGCTGGGGGACAGGGGGCCCTTACGAGCAGTACTTC. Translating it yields CASSWGTGGPYEQYF.

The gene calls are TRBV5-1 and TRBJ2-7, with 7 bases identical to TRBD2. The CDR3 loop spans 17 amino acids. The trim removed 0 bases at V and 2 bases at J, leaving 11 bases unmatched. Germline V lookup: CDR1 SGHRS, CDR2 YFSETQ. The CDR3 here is CASSLANVREVPYEQYF. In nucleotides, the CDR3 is TGCGCCAGCAGCTTGGCCAACGTCCGGGAGGTTCCCTACGAGCAGTACTTC.

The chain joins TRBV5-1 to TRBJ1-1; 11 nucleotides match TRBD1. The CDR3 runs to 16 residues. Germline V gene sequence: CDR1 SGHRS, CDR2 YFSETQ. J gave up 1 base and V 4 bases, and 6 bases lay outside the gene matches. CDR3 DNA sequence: TGCGCCAGCAGCCCCGGACAGGGGGCAGCGAACACTGAAGCTTTCTTT. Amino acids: CASSPGQGAANTEAFF.

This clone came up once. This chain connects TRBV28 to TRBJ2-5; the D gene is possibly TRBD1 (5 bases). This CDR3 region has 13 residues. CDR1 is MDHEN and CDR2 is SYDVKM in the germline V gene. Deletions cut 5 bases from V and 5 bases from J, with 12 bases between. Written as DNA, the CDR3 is TGTGCCAGCAGTCCATACAACAGGGAGACCCAGTACTTC. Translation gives CASSPYNRETQYF. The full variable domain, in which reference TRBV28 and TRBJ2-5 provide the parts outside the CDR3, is DVKVTQSSRYLVKRTGEKVFLECVQDMDHENMFWYRQDPGLGLRLIYFSYDVKMKEKGDIPEGYSVSREKKERFSLILESASTNQTSMYLCASSPYNRETQYFGPGTRLLVL.

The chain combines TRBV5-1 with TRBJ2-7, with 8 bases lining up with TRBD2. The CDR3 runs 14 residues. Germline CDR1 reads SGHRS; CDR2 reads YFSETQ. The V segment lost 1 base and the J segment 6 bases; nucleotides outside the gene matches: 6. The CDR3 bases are TGCGCCAGCAGCTTGTTTGCGGGAGGCCGCGAGCAGTACTTC. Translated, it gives CASSLFAGGREQYF.

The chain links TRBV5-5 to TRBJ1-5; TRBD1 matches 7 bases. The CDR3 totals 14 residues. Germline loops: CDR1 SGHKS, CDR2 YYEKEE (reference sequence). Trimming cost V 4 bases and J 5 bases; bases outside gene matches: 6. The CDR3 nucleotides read TGTGCCAGCAGCCCTGGGACAGTGGATCAGCCCCAGCATTTT. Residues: CASSPGTVDQPQHF.

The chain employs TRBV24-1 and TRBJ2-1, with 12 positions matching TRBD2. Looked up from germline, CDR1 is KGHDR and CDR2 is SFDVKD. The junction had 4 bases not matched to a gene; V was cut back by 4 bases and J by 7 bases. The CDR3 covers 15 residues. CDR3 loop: CATSDPGTSGNEQFF. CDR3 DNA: TGTGCCACCAGTGACCCCGGGACTAGCGGGAATGAGCAGTTCTTC.

DNA of the CDR3: TGTGCCATCAGTGGAGCTTTGAACACTGAAGCTTTCTTT. Encoded protein: CAISGALNTEAFF. The genes are TRBV10-3 and TRBJ1-1; no clear D gene. From germline, CDR1 is ENHRY and CDR2 SYGVKD. CDR3 length equals 13 residues. The V and J ends lost 4 bases and 0 bases respectively, with 6 bases between them.

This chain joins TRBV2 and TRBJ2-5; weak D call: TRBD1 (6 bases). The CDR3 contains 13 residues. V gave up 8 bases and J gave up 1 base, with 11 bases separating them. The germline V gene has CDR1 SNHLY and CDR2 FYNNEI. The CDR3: CASLTGAQETQYF. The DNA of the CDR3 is TGTGCCAGCCTGACAGGCGCCCAAGAGACCCAGTACTTC.

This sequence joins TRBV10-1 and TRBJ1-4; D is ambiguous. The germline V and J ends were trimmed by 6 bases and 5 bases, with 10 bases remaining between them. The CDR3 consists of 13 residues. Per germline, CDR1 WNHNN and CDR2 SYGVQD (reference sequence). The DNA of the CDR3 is TGCGCCAGCAGCGATGGCCAAAATGAAAAACTGTTTTTT. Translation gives CASSDGQNEKLFF.

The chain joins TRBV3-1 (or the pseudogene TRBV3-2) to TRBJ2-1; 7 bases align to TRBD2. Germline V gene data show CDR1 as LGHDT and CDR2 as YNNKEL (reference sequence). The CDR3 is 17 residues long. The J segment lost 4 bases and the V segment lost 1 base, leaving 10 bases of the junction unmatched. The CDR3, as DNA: TGTGCCAGCAGCCAAGCCCAAGCTAGCGGAGTATACAATGAGCAGTTCTTC. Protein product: CASSQAQASGVYNEQFF.

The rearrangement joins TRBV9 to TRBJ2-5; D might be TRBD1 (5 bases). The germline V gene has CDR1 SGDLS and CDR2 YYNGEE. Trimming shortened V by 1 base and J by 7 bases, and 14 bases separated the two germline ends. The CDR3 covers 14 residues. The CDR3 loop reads CASSVQEGVGTQYF. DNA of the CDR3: TGTGCCAGCAGCGTACAGGAAGGGGTGGGGACCCAGTACTTC.

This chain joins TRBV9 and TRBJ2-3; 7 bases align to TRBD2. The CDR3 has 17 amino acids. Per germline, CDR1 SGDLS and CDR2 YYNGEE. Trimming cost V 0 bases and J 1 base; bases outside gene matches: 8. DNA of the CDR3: TGTGCCAGCAGCGTAGGGAATGCCCTAGCGGGCACAGATACGCAGTATTTT. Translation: CASSVGNALAGTDTQYF.

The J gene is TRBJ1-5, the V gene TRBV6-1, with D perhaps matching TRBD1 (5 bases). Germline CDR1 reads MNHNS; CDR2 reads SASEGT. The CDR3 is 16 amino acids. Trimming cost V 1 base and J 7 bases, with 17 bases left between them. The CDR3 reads CASSEVLRQGGQPQHF. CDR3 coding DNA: TGTGCCAGCAGTGAAGTGTTAAGGCAGGGCGGCCAGCCCCAGCATTTT.

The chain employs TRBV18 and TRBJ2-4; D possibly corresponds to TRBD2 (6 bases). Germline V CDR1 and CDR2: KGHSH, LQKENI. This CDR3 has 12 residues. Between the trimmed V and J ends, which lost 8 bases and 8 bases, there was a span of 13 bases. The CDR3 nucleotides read TGTGCCAGCCGGGACTGGGAGGACATTCAGTACTTC. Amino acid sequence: CASRDWEDIQYF.

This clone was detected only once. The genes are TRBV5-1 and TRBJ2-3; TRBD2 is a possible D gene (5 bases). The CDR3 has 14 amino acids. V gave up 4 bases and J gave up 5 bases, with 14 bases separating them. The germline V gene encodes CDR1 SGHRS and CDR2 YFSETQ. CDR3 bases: TGCGCCAGCAGCCTGGCGGAGGCGGGAGATACGCAGTATTTT. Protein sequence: CASSLAEAGDTQYF.

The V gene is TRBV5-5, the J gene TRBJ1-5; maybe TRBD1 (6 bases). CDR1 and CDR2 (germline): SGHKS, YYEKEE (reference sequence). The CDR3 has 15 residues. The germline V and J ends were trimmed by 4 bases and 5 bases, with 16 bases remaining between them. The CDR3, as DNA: TGTGCCAGCAGCCGGGACACGACGGGTGATCAGCCCCAGCATTTT. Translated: CASSRDTTGDQPQHF.

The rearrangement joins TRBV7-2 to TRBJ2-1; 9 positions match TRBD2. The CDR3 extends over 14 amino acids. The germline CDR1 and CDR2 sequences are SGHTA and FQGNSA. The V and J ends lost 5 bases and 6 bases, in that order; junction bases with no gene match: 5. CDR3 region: CASSLGLAGNEQFF. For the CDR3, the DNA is TGTGCCAGCAGCCTGGGACTAGCCGGCAATGAGCAGTTCTTC.

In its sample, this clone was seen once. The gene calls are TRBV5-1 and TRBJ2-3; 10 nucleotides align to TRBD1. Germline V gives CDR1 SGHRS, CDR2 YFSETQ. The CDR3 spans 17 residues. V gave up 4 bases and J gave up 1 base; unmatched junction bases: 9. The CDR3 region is CASSTLRGTGGTDTQYF. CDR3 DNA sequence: TGCGCCAGCAGCACCCTACGCGGGACAGGGGGCACAGATACGCAGTATTTT.

CDR3 sequence reads: CASSGTPSSYNEQFF. CDR3 nucleotides: TGTGCCAGCAGCGGGACTCCGAGCTCCTACAATGAGCAGTTCTTC. The chain is built from TRBV6-2 or TRBV6-3 and TRBJ2-1; weak D call: TRBD2 (6 bases). Per germline, CDR1 MNHEY and CDR2 SVGEGT. V was pared by 6 bases and J by 0 bases, with 12 bases between. CDR3 length: 15 amino acids.

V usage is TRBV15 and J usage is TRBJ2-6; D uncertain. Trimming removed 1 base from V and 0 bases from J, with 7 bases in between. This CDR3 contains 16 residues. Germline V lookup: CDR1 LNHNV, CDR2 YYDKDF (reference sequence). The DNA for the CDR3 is TGTGCCACCAGCAGAGTTTCAGTCTCTGGGGCCAACGTCCTGACTTTC. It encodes CATSRVSVSGANVLTF. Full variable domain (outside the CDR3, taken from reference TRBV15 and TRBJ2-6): DAMVIQNPRYQVTQFGKPVTLSCSQTLNHNVMYWYQQKSSQAPKLLFHYYDKDFNNEADTPDNFQSRRPNTSFCFLDIRSPGLGDTAMYLCATSRVSVSGANVLTFGAGSRLTVL.